This entry lists 21 T cell receptor beta chains sequenced from one sample in a study of Graves' ophthalmopathy and Graves' hyperthyroidism. The TCR beta CDR3 regions underwent amplification from RNA transcripts. HTBI-primed first-round RT-PCR preceded second-round multiplex PCR. Using its own MiXCR run on the multiplex PCR reads, TCRdb lists one record per CDR3 protein. The sample shows hundreds of thousands of distinct CDR3 sequences, about two fifths of them seen only once. Sequenced sample: peripheral blood. These receptor sequences come from an adult man with Graves' ophthalmopathy.

This clonotype was seen repeatedly, ten times or more. This chain connects TRBV2 to TRBJ2-7; TRBD2 aligns across 7 bases. This CDR3 is built from 14 residues. Germline loops: CDR1 SNHLY, CDR2 FYNNEI. V gave up 7 bases and J gave up 4 bases; unmatched junction bases: 10. CDR3 amino acids: CASKGTTYSYEQYF. The CDR3 bases are TGTGCCAGCAAAGGGACTACCTACTCATACGAGCAGTACTTC.

There are many counts of this clonotype. The chain joins TRBV15 to TRBJ2-7; D is perhaps TRBD2 (5 bases). This CDR3 is 15 amino acids long. The V and J ends lost 0 bases and 4 bases respectively, with 13 bases between them. The germline CDR1 and CDR2 sequences are LNHNV and YYDKDF (reference sequence). Written as DNA, the CDR3 is TGTGCCACCAGCAGAGAGGCGCGGGTGAATTACGAGCAGTACTTC. Its translation: CATSREARVNYEQYF.

There are a few counts of this clonotype. Mismatch with germline at one junction end may stem from a read error. This chain connects TRBV10-3 to TRBJ2-6, with TRBD1 matching over 7 bases. Per germline, CDR1 ENHRY and CDR2 SYGVKD. The CDR3 totals 19 residues. The CDR3 bases are TGTGCCAGCAGTGAGCCAACAGGCAGGGGGTTGGGAGGGGCCAACGTCCTGACTTTC. This translates into CASSEPTGRGLGGANVLTF.

J is TRBJ2-5 and V is TRBV2, with D perhaps matching TRBD1 or TRBD2 (5 bases each). The CDR3 has 14 amino acids. Germline CDR1 and CDR2: SNHLY and FYNNEI. V gave up 8 bases and J gave up 2 bases, with 15 bases separating them. The CDR3: CASVEGTGQETQYF. In nucleotides, the CDR3 is TGTGCCAGCGTTGAGGGGACGGGTCAAGAGACCCAGTACTTC. Together with reference TRBV2 and TRBJ2-5, the CDR3 gives the full variable domain: EPEVTQTPSHQVTQMGQEVILRCVPISNHLYFYWYRQILGQKVEFLVSFYNNEISEKSEIFDDQFSVERPDGSNFTLKIRSTKLEDSAMYFCASVEGTGQETQYFGPGTRLLVL.

With regard to this clonotype: A read error may produce the germline difference seen at one junction end. This chain's CDR3 is CASSHPSGLGTGDYEQYF. The CDR3 coding sequence is TGCGCCAGCAGCCACCCATCGGGGCTCGGGACAGGGGACTACGAGCAGTACTTC. The J gene is TRBJ2-7, the V gene TRBV9; 10 bases align to TRBD1. CDR1 SGDLS and CDR2 YYNGEE come from the germline V gene. This CDR3 is built from 18 residues.

In its sample, this clonotype was seen many times. The chain couples TRBV29-1 to TRBJ1-1; TRBD1 aligns across 11 bases. With V trimmed by 7 bases and J by 4 bases, 5 bases remained unmatched. CDR3 length: 13 amino acids. Germline V CDR1 and CDR2: SQVTM, ANQGSEA. The CDR3 nucleotides read TGCAGCGCCCTGGGACAGGGGGGCACTGAAGCTTTCTTT. It yields the protein CSALGQGGTEAFF.

This clonotype was seen ten or more times. The chain employs TRBV4-1 and TRBJ1-2, with TRBD1 matching 10 bases. V trimming: 4 bases; J trimming: 6 bases; junction bases outside the gene matches: 5. This CDR3 region has 14 residues. CDR1 is MGHRA and CDR2 is YSYEKL in the germline V gene. CDR3 residues: CASSLRDRGNGYTF. Written as DNA, the CDR3 is TGCGCCAGCAGCCTACGGGACAGGGGTAATGGCTACACCTTC.

This clonotype was detected only once. The chain couples TRBV2 to TRBJ2-3; D not certain. The CDR3 is made up of 14 amino acids. Germline loops: CDR1 SNHLY, CDR2 FYNNEI. Trimming shortened V by 3 bases and J by 5 bases, and 12 bases separated the two germline ends. The DNA of the CDR3 is TGTGCCAGCAGTGATGGGTCAGGCGGAGATACGCAGTATTTT. Residues: CASSDGSGGDTQYF.

As for this clonotype: Germline and junction disagree at one end, which may indicate a read error. The chain joins TRBV10-3 to TRBJ2-7, with D possibly being TRBD1 (6 bases). Looked up from germline, CDR1 is ENHRY and CDR2 is SYGVKD. The CDR3 is 15 amino acids. CDR3 loop: CASSLGTGKIYEQYF. The DNA for the CDR3 is TGTGCCAGCAGTTTAGGCACAGGGAAAATCTACGAGCAGTACTTC.

This clonotype was counted many times. The chain has TRBV5-8 and TRBJ1-4; weak D call: TRBD1 (5 bases). Germline V gene lookup returns CDR1 SGHTS and CDR2 YDEGEE. This CDR3 is 14 amino acids long. Trimming took off 4 bases at V and 5 bases at J, with 12 bases between the two ends. The CDR3 DNA follows: TGTGCCAGCAGCGCATCAGGGAGAAATGAAAAACTGTTTTTT. This translates into CASSASGRNEKLFF.

The rearrangement uses TRBV20-1 and TRBJ2-5, with 7 positions matching TRBD1. CDR3 length equals 13 residues. Germline CDR1 reads DFQATT; CDR2 reads SNEGSKA (reference sequence). V was pared by 6 bases and J by 3 bases, with 7 bases of the junction left unmatched. CDR3 in DNA: TGCAGTGCCTACAGGGGTGACGAAGAGACCCAGTACTTC. Its translation is CSAYRGDEETQYF.

This clonotype came up many times. The chain links TRBV24-1 to TRBJ1-1; 7 nucleotides line up with TRBD1. V lost 2 bases and J lost 3; bases outside the gene matches: 5. In germline, CDR1 is KGHDR, CDR2 SFDVKD. CDR3 length equals 15 residues. CDR3 nucleotide sequence: TGTGCCACCAGTGATTCCGGGACAGCCGACACTGAAGCTTTCTTT. This gives the protein CATSDSGTADTEAFF.

This clonotype was counted at least ten times. The chain links TRBV10-1 to TRBJ1-1; perhaps TRBD1 as D (5 bases). This CDR3 comprises 13 residues. V lost 8 bases and J lost 6, with 16 bases in between. Germline V gives CDR1 WNHNN, CDR2 SYGVQD (reference sequence). The CDR3 DNA reads as TGCGCCAGCGGACACCCGGCGGGTTCTGAAGCTTTCTTT. It codes for CASGHPAGSEAFF.

As concerns this clonotype: Sequence at one end of the junction differs from germline and may be a read error. This chain joins TRBV6-5 and TRBJ1-5; no clear D gene. Germline values: CDR1 MNHEY, CDR2 SVGAGI. CDR3 size: 13 residues. The CDR3 nucleotides are TGTGCCAGCAGTTACGGGGTGCATCAGTCCCAGCATTTT. Its protein is CASSYGVHQSQHF.

This clonotype was seen more than once but under ten times. The chain has TRBV5-5 and TRBJ2-5; the match to TRBD1 covers 11 bases. Germline V gives CDR1 SGHKS, CDR2 YYEKEE (reference sequence). The junction had 6 bases not matched to a gene; V was cut back by 0 bases and J by 5 bases. The CDR3 consists of 16 residues. CDR3 residues: CASSLVSDRGLETQYF. The DNA for the CDR3 is TGTGCCAGCAGCTTGGTATCGGACAGGGGGCTGGAGACCCAGTACTTC.

This clonotype was recorded only once. A much larger clone is a single base away; this may be a read error. The J gene is TRBJ2-7, the V gene TRBV7-2, with D perhaps given as TRBD1 or TRBD2 (5 bases each). The CDR3 totals 16 residues. In germline, CDR1 is SGHTA, CDR2 FQGNSA. Between the trimmed V and J ends, which lost 7 bases and 7 bases, there was a span of 26 bases. The CDR3 loop is CASNPLGIGTDLEQYF. CDR3 in DNA: TGTGCCAGCAACCCACTCGGAATCGGGACGGACCTAGAGCAGTACTTC.

This clonotype appeared a single time. The junction differs from germline at one of its ends, possibly a read error. The chain joins TRBV6-1 to TRBJ2-7; possible D gene TRBD2, 5 bases. This CDR3 is 13 amino acids long. The germline V gene has CDR1 MNHNS and CDR2 SASEGT. As DNA, the CDR3 is TGTGCCAGCAGTCTCGATCTGACCGGGGAGCTGTACTTC. It yields the protein CASSLDLTGELYF.

Ten or more counts support this clonotype. The chain combines TRBV7-3 with TRBJ1-1; no clear D gene. Trimming cost V 4 bases and J 1 base, with 10 bases left between them. Germline V gives CDR1 SGHTA, CDR2 FQGTGA. CDR3 length equals 14 residues. The CDR3 coding sequence is TGTGCCAGCAGCTCTATGGGTTCGAACACTGAAGCTTTCTTT. This translates into CASSSMGSNTEAFF.

Notes on this clonotype: A junction boundary mismatches the germline segment, possibly from a read error. The chain combines TRBV10-3 with TRBJ1-4, with D possibly being TRBD1 (6 bases). Germline assignment: CDR1 ENHRY and CDR2 SYGVKD. This CDR3 contains 17 residues. CDR3 amino acids: CASSYSWTAATNEKLFF. The CDR3 bases are TGTGCCAGCAGTTACTCTTGGACAGCTGCAACTAATGAAAAACTGTTTTTT.

The chain joins TRBV7-8 to TRBJ2-7; D is perhaps TRBD1 (5 bases). The DNA matches TRBJ2-4 better at its end, which makes the J call doubtful. The V gene's germline CDR1 is SGHVS and CDR2 FQNEAQ. This CDR3 region has 13 residues. CDR3 region: CASSRTGGNIQYF. CDR3 nucleotides: TGTGCCAGCAGCCGCACAGGTGGAAACATTCAGTACTTC.

This clonotype was detected a few times. The chain has TRBV27 and TRBJ1-3; D ambiguous. The germline V gene encodes CDR1 MNHEY and CDR2 SMNVEV (reference sequence). The CDR3 is made up of 15 amino acids. Trimming removed 5 bases at V and 0 bases at J, with 11 bases between. Here the CDR3 reads CASSLGIHSGNTIYF. The CDR3 DNA sequence: TGTGCCAGCAGTCTGGGGATCCACTCTGGAAACACCATATATTTT.